This entry lists 21 T cell receptor beta chains sequenced from one sample in a study of cytomegalovirus exposure and HLA in healthy donors. The PCR made use of 60 Vbeta and 13 Jbeta primers. Some clones are missing from TCRdb's copy, which holds only in-frame ones; the method was immunoSEQ multiplex PCR. The table lists approximately 120,000 clones, around 75% of them singletons, with 3.1% in the top ten. Material: PBMCs. These receptors were obtained from a man aged 25-45 years in good health and CMV-seronegative.

This clone has a handful of counts. This rearrangement joins TRBV6-6 to TRBJ1-5, with 7 bases aligning to TRBD1. The CDR3 has 14 residues. In germline, CDR1 is MNHNY, CDR2 SVGAGI (reference sequence). Trimming at V came to 7 bases and at J to 4 bases, leaving 7 bases not matched to a gene. CDR3 region: CASTTGAGNQPQHF. In DNA form, the CDR3 reads TGTGCCAGCACCACAGGGGCGGGAAATCAGCCCCAGCATTTT.

The V gene is TRBV6-5, the J gene TRBJ2-3; 7 nucleotides line up with TRBD2. The junction had 5 bases not matched to a gene; V was cut back by 5 bases and J by 0 bases. The CDR3 runs to 15 residues. Germline values: CDR1 MNHEY, CDR2 SVGAGI. CDR3 DNA sequence: TGTGCCAGCAGTATTGGGGGGGAAAGCACAGATACGCAGTATTTT. Protein sequence: CASSIGGESTDTQYF.

The CDR3 spells CASSRGQGVAEQYF. The CDR3, as DNA: TGTGCCAGCAGTAGGGGACAGGGAGTCGCCGAGCAGTACTTC. The chain joins TRBV6-1 to TRBJ2-7, with 9 bases identical to TRBD1. Germline CDR1 is MNHNS and CDR2 is SASEGT. The CDR3 is 14 amino acids. Losses at the gene ends were 5 bases for V and 6 bases for J; bases not matched to a gene: 8.

The chain recombines TRBV10-1 with TRBJ2-7; a possible D gene is TRBD2 (6 bases). Per the germline V gene, CDR1 is WNHNN and CDR2 is SYGVQD (reference sequence). This CDR3 contains 14 residues. V was cut by 2 bases and J by 4 bases, with 12 bases left in between. CDR3 nucleotide sequence: TGCGCCAGCAGTGAGGGGGGGAGAATTTACGAGCAGTACTTC. Its translation is CASSEGGRIYEQYF.

V usage is TRBV7-8 and J usage is TRBJ1-1; 10 nucleotides agree with TRBD1. The CDR3 has 17 amino acids. Looked up from germline, CDR1 is SGHVS and CDR2 is FQNEAQ. The trim removed 7 bases at V and 1 base at J, leaving 12 bases unmatched. The CDR3 DNA follows: TGTGCCAGCATAAGTGGGACAGGGGTTATTAGGAACACTGAAGCTTTCTTT. Translating it yields CASISGTGVIRNTEAFF.

V usage is TRBV4-3 and J usage is TRBJ1-6; D uncertain. Germline V CDR1 and CDR2: LGHNA, YSLEER. Trimming took 0 bases from V and 4 from J, leaving 13 bases between them. The CDR3 has 17 residues. The CDR3 bases are TGCGCCAGCAGCCAAGACGGCAGGCAGGCGTATAATTCACCCCTCCACTTT. This codes for CASSQDGRQAYNSPLHF.

V is TRBV5-1 and J is TRBJ2-7; TRBD1 matches 7 bases. The ends lost 1 base at V and 6 bases at J; junction bases unmatched: 7. The CDR3 runs 14 residues. The germline V gene has CDR1 SGHRS and CDR2 YFSETQ. As DNA, the CDR3 is TGCGCCAGCAGCTTGATCGACAGGGAAGGCGAGCAGTACTTC. Translating gives CASSLIDREGEQYF.

This clone was counted a few times. The chain has TRBV18 and TRBJ1-1, with D possibly TRBD1 on 6 matching bases. Trimming removed 4 bases from V and 6 bases from J, with 18 bases in between. Germline V gives CDR1 KGHSH, CDR2 LQKENI. There are 15 residues in the CDR3. CDR3 in amino acids: CASSLHRGAIAEAFF. The CDR3 DNA is TGTGCCAGCTCACTGCACCGGGGGGCTATCGCTGAAGCTTTCTTT.

The chain links TRBV4-2 to TRBJ1-2; no clear D. CDR3 length: 15 amino acids. Trimming removed 0 bases from V and 4 bases from J, with 12 bases in between. CDR1 and CDR2 from the germline V gene are LGHNA and YNFKEQ. DNA of the CDR3: TGTGCCAGCAGCCAAGAAGGACTGCAGGCCTATGGCTACACCTTC. Amino acid sequence: CASSQEGLQAYGYTF.

This rearrangement joins TRBV18 to TRBJ2-5, with D maybe TRBD2 (6 bases). CDR1 KGHSH and CDR2 LQKENI come from the germline V gene. CDR3 length: 14 amino acids. Trimming cost V 3 bases and J 5 bases, with 13 bases left between them. The CDR3 DNA reads as TGTGCCAGCTCACCGGGGACTTTATTTGAGACCCAGTACTTC. It yields the protein CASSPGTLFETQYF. Full variable domain (missing parts from reference TRBV18 and TRBJ2-5): NAGVMQNPRHLVRRRGQEARLRCSPMKGHSHVYWYRQLPEEGLKFMVYLQKENIIDESGMPKERFSAEFPKEGPSILRIQQVVRGDSAAYFCASSPGTLFETQYFGPGTRLLVL.

The V and J genes are TRBV7-3 and TRBJ2-1, with TRBD2 as a possible D gene (6 bases). The CDR3 extends over 13 amino acids. The germline V gene has CDR1 SGHTA and CDR2 FQGTGA. Trimming shortened V by 2 bases and J by 6 bases, and 8 bases separated the two germline ends. The chain's CDR3 is CASSLQEGNEQFF. In DNA, the CDR3 is TGTGCCAGCAGCTTACAGGAGGGCAATGAGCAGTTCTTC.

This clone appeared a single time. The chain is built from TRBV7-2 and TRBJ2-7; tentatively, D is TRBD1 (6 bases). In germline, CDR1 is SGHTA, CDR2 FQGNSA. Trimming took off 4 bases at V and 2 bases at J, with 15 bases between the two ends. The CDR3 runs to 15 residues. Here the CDR3 reads CASSSVAQGPYEQYF. CDR3 DNA: TGTGCCAGCAGCTCCGTCGCGCAGGGGCCCTACGAGCAGTACTTC.

J is TRBJ1-4 and V is TRBV7-2; D not resolved. Trimming pared 1 base from V and 7 bases from J, leaving 13 bases between. The CDR3 runs 15 residues. The germline V gene has CDR1 SGHTA and CDR2 FQGNSA. CDR3 coding DNA: TGTGCCAGCAGCTTAGGTTTGTCGGGGATTGAAAAACTGTTTTTT. Its protein product is CASSLGLSGIEKLFF.

This chain links TRBV28 with TRBJ1-3; D gene ambiguous. V was cut by 3 bases and J by 0 bases, with 3 bases left in between. The CDR3 loop spans 13 amino acids. Looked up from germline, CDR1 is MDHEN and CDR2 is SYDVKM. The CDR3 sequence is CASSFYSGNTIYF. The CDR3 bases are TGTGCCAGCAGTTTCTACTCTGGAAACACCATATATTTT.

This clone was seen a few times. The rearrangement joins TRBV4-2 to TRBJ2-3; no definite D call. Per germline, CDR1 LGHNA and CDR2 YNFKEQ. The V and J ends lost 0 bases and 6 bases respectively, with 10 bases between them. This CDR3 has 14 residues. CDR3 sequence (DNA): TGTGCCAGCAGCCAAGACTCTCGTGAGGATACGCAGTATTTT. This codes for CASSQDSREDTQYF.

This clone was seen more than once but under ten times. V gene TRBV7-6 combines with J gene TRBJ1-2; no clear D. Germline V CDR1 and CDR2: SGHVS, FNYEAQ. The CDR3 has 13 residues. Deletions cut 1 base from V and 5 bases from J, with 8 bases between. CDR3 sequence: CASSLDGLYGYTF. Written as DNA, the CDR3 is TGTGCCAGCAGCTTAGACGGGTTATATGGCTACACCTTC. The full variable domain, completed using reference TRBV7-6 and TRBJ1-2, is GAGVSQSPRYKVTKRGQDVALRCDPISGHVSLYWYRQALGQGPEFLTYFNYEAQQDKSGLPNDRFSAERPEGSISTLTIQRTEQRDSAMYRCASSLDGLYGYTFGSGTRLTVV.

This rearrangement joins TRBV6-1 to TRBJ2-1; tentatively, D is TRBD2 (6 bases). The CDR3 contains 16 residues. The V end was cut by 0 bases, the J end by 10 bases, with 19 bases between. The germline CDR1 and CDR2 sequences are MNHNS and SASEGT. The CDR3 sequence: CASSEASAGRRREQFF. The CDR3 DNA sequence: TGTGCCAGCAGTGAAGCTTCCGCGGGACGTCGGCGGGAGCAGTTCTTC.

The V call is TRBV9, the J call TRBJ2-3, with TRBD2 matching 7 bases. The CDR3 is made up of 17 amino acids. The germline CDR1 and CDR2 sequences are SGDLS and YYNGEE. The J segment lost 1 base and the V segment lost 0 bases, leaving 8 bases of the junction unmatched. CDR3 amino acids: CASSVGVSGPGTDTQYF. The DNA for the CDR3 is TGTGCCAGCAGCGTAGGCGTTAGCGGGCCAGGCACAGATACGCAGTATTTT.

The chain couples TRBV29-1 to TRBJ1-1, with 7 nucleotides matching TRBD1. Germline CDR1 SQVTM, CDR2 ANQGSEA. The CDR3 has 12 amino acids. V lost 6 bases, J lost 2 bases, and 3 bases stayed unmatched. The CDR3 here is CSVGQSNTEAFF. The CDR3 nucleotides read TGCAGCGTGGGACAGTCTAACACTGAAGCTTTCTTT.

CDR3 sequence (DNA): TGTGCCAGCAGCGTGGGGGAGGGACTAGCGGGAGATGGGGAGACCCAGTACTTC. Protein product: CASSVGEGLAGDGETQYF. The chain links TRBV9 to TRBJ2-5, with TRBD2 identical over 14 bases. This CDR3 has 18 residues. V trimming: 2 bases; J trimming: 5 bases; junction bases outside the gene matches: 11. The germline V gene has CDR1 SGDLS and CDR2 YYNGEE. The full variable domain, rest sourced from reference TRBV9 and TRBJ2-5, is DSGVTQTPKHLITATGQRVTLRCSPRSGDLSVYWYQQSLDQGLQFLIQYYNGEERAKGNILERFSAQQFPDLHSELNLSSLELGDSALYFCASSVGEGLAGDGETQYFGPGTRLLVL.

The V call is TRBV5-1, the J call TRBJ2-2; 8 bases map to TRBD2. This CDR3 is 16 amino acids long. CDR1 and CDR2 from the germline V gene are SGHRS and YFSETQ. V gave up 2 bases and J gave up 3 bases; unmatched junction bases: 6. The CDR3 bases are TGCGCCAGCAGCTTTGAAGCGGGAGAGGACACCGGGGAGCTGTTTTTT. It specifies CASSFEAGEDTGELFF.